This TCR beta chain is from a study of naive and memory T cell subsets. Both TRBC1 and TRBC2 were covered by a beta constant-region primer of two equimolar oligonucleotides. MiXCR, run by TCRdb on the UMI-ligation and nested PCR reads, gives a single entry per CDR3 protein. The data show about 150,000 distinct CDR3 sequences, 15% to 20% seen once. Germline-derived CDR1 and CDR2 are DFQATT and SNEGSKA (reference sequence). The CDR3 has 13 residues. The V end lost 5 bases, the J end lost 2 bases, and 12 bases lay between the germline ends. This clonotype was found a few times. This receptor was identified in a human donor in good health. V usage is TRBV20-1 and J usage is TRBJ2-5; the D is unclear. The sample consisted of naive CD4+ T cells from blood. DNA of the CDR3: TGCAGTGCTCCCGCGGTTGGACAAGAGACCCAGTACTTC. Translated: CSAPAVGQETQYF.